A selection of T cell receptor beta chains follows, all from one sample in a study of vaccination effects on CD4 cells after COVID-19. The antigens these receptors bind are not known. The table came from immunoSEQ multiplex PCR; TCRdb's copy has only in-frame clones and leaves some out. This table has roughly 63,000 clones, approximately 80% appearing once. The sample consisted of CD4+ T cells from PBMCs cultured with SARS-CoV-2 spike peptides, taken before COVID-19 vaccination. All receptors derive from a human donor who received a COVID-19 vaccine. CDR3s include the opening cysteine and the closing phenylalanine or tryptophan. A D gene is named only where the DNA matches it firmly. Clone size is shown for a subset of rows, as once, few, many or a class of expanded clone.

>TRBV4-2|TRBJ2-3|TRBD2|.
CASGDTSGGTDTQYF
TGTGCCAGCGGGGATACTAGCGGGGGAACAGATACGCAGTATTTT
>TRBV2|TRBJ2-1|TRBD2|.
CASTREAGVYNEQFF
TGTGCCAGCACCCGTGAAGCGGGGGTCTACAATGAGCAGTTCTTC
>TRBV6-5|TRBJ2-3|.|.
CASSYGGANTQYF
TGTGCCAGCAGTTACGGCGGGGCAAATACGCAGTATTTT
>TRBV5-6|TRBJ1-2|.|.
CASSFQDRIYYTF
TGTGCCAGCAGCTTCCAGGACAGAATATACTACACCTTC
>TRBV5-1|TRBJ2-1|TRBD1|.
CASSRTGTGAINNEQFF
TGCGCCAGCAGCCGAACCGGGACAGGGGCGATTAACAATGAGCAGTTCTTC
>TRBV6-5|TRBJ1-1|TRBD1|.
CASSYVGGARGTEAFF
TGTGCCAGCAGTTATGTAGGGGGCGCGAGGGGCACTGAAGCTTTCTTT
>TRBV7-2|TRBJ2-3|TRBD2|.
CASSPTSGENTQYF
TGTGCCAGCAGCCCGACTAGCGGGGAGAATACGCAGTATTTT
>TRBV2|TRBJ1-1|.|.
CASKYSMNTEAFF
TGTGCCAGCAAGTACAGCATGAACACTGAAGCTTTCTTT
>TRBV6-6|TRBJ1-2|TRBD1|few
CASSSGTGGYAYTF
TGTGCCAGCAGTTCCGGGACAGGGGGCTATGCCTACACCTTC
>TRBV30|TRBJ2-6|.|.
CAWSLLGRSGANVLTF
TGTGCCTGGAGTCTCCTAGGGCGCTCTGGGGCCAACGTCCTGACTTTC
>TRBV5-4|TRBJ2-1|TRBD2|.
CASSSKGLAGGSNYNEQFF
TGTGCCAGCAGCTCTAAGGGACTAGCGGGGGGCTCCAACTACAATGAGCAGTTCTTC
>TRBV20-1|TRBJ2-5|.|.
CSASGPGQETQYF
TGCAGTGCTAGTGGTCCAGGACAAGAGACCCAGTACTTC
>TRBV2|TRBJ1-1|.|.
CASSVIPGTNTEAFF
TGTGCCAGCAGTGTTATCCCAGGGACGAACACTGAAGCTTTCTTT
>TRBV7-2|TRBJ2-3|.|.
CASSVSTDTQYF
TGTGCCAGCAGCGTCAGCACAGATACGCAGTATTTT
>TRBV10-3|TRBJ1-6|.|.
CAIGGRLDSPLHF
TGTGCCATCGGGGGGAGACTAGATTCACCCCTCCACTTT
>TRBV9|TRBJ2-1|.|.
CASTRALAAYNEQFF
TGTGCCAGCACACGAGCGTTGGCAGCCTACAATGAGCAGTTCTTC
>TRBV4-3|TRBJ1-2|.|.
CASSQGAGGINYGYTF
TGCGCCAGCAGCCAAGGGGCGGGGGGGATTAACTATGGCTACACCTTC
>TRBV2|TRBJ1-1|.|.
CASSILNTEAFF
TGTGCCAGCAGTATCCTGAACACTGAAGCTTTCTTT
>TRBV30|TRBJ1-2|TRBD1|.
CAWRTGQGYGYTF
TGTGCCTGGAGAACGGGACAGGGCTATGGCTACACCTTC
>TRBV2|TRBJ2-5|TRBD1|.
CASGTGGYGETQYF
TGTGCCAGTGGAACAGGGGGCTATGGGGAGACCCAGTACTTC
>TRBV2|TRBJ1-5|.|.
CASSESSNQPQHF
TGTGCCAGCAGTGAGAGTTCCAATCAGCCCCAGCATTTT
>TRBV5-4|TRBJ1-4|.|.
CASSSPNEKLFF
TGTGCCAGCAGCTCCCCGAACGAAAAACTGTTTTTT
>TRBV5-1|TRBJ2-1|.|.
CASSLGQSYNEQFF
TGCGCCAGCAGCTTGGGACAGTCCTACAATGAGCAGTTCTTC
>TRBV4-3|TRBJ2-3|.|.
CASSHDGITDTQYF
TGCGCCAGCAGCCACGACGGAATCACAGATACGCAGTATTTT
>TRBV10-3|TRBJ2-1|TRBD1|.
CAISESFRTGDNEQFF
TGTGCCATCAGTGAGTCGTTTAGGACAGGGGACAATGAGCAGTTCTTC
>TRBV7-9|TRBJ1-2|.|few
CASSFDWGGYTF
TGTGCCAGCAGCTTCGACTGGGGGGGCTACACCTTC
>TRBV4-1|TRBJ1-4|.|.
CASSQVVLAAPKKLFF
TGCGCCAGCAGCCAAGTGGTTTTGGCAGCTCCGAAGAAACTGTTTTTT